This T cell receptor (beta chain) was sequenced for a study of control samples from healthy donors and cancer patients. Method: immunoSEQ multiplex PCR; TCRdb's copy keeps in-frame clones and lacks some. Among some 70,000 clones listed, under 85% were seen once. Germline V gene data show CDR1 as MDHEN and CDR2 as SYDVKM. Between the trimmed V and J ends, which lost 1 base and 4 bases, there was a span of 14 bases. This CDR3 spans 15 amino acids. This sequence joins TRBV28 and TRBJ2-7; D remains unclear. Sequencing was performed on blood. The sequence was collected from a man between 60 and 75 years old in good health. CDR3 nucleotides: TGTGCCAGCAGTTTATCCGATCGGGTCGGGTACGAGCAGTACTTC. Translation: CASSLSDRVGYEQYF. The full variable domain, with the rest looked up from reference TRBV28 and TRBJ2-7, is DVKVTQSSRYLVKRTGEKVFLECVQDMDHENMFWYRQDPGLGLRLIYFSYDVKMKEKGDIPEGYSVSREKKERFSLILESASTNQTSMYLCASSLSDRVGYEQYFGPGTRLTVT.